This TCR beta chain was sequenced in a study of CD8+ T cells in alopecia areata. Study-level results: Lesional tissue from the scalp (especially in alopecia totalis/universalis) showed higher clonality than normal scalp.

As concerns this clone: Its antigen is not identified.

CDR3 length: 15 residues. Germline V gene lookup returns CDR1 SGHRS and CDR2 YFSETQ. The germline V and J ends were trimmed by 4 bases and 2 bases, with 12 bases remaining between them. cDNA serving as the sequencing template came from extracted, reverse transcribed RNA. Some clones are missing from TCRdb's copy, which holds only in-frame ones; the method was immunoSEQ multiplex PCR. The sample lists a few hundred thousand clones; approximately 65% were seen once. The treatment was: oral pan-JAK inhibitor, 5-10 mg twice daily. The receptor was derived from a human donor with alopecia areata. The V gene is TRBV5-1, the J gene TRBJ2-2, with D uncertain. The sequences come from CD4+ T cells sorted from blood, collected at week 44, from a patient treated with tofacitinib. Here the CDR3 reads CASSHLDTNTGELFF. Here the CDR3 DNA reads TGCGCCAGCAGCCACTTAGACACCAACACCGGGGAGCTGTTTTTT.